This T cell receptor beta chain comes out of a study of blood T cells in healthy people across ages. Whole-study findings and limits: TCR beta diversity per million T cells fell roughly linearly with age.

Drawn from each donor were 9 to 10 milliliters of peripheral blood. Remarks on this clonotype: What it binds is not known. A much larger clone differs from this one at a single base, so this may be a read error.

The second PCR ran roughly 6 to 11 cycles with a sample-barcoded 5' primer and J-beta primers. One entry per CDR3 protein results from TCRdb running MiXCR on the 5' RACE reads. The data hold around 900,000 distinct CDR3 sequences, with 29% observed a single time. Input material: blood. The clonotype originates from a woman aged 80 or over in good health.

CDR3 nucleotide sequence: TGTGCCAGCAGCTTAGGGGGCAGGCATTATGGCTACACCTTC. Translating gives CASSLGGRHYGYTF. V gene TRBV7-2 combines with J gene TRBJ1-2, with a tentative D call TRBD1 (5 bases). V lost 1 base, J lost 5 bases, and 11 bases lay in between. The CDR3 has 14 amino acids. Germline CDR1 reads SGHTA; CDR2 reads FQGNSA.